These T cell receptor beta chains were read from a single sample in a study of T-cell reconstitution after alpha-beta-depleted transplantation in children. A single record per CDR3 protein comes from TCRdb applying MiXCR to the PCR reads. The profile shows some 490,000 distinct CDR3 sequences, about 12% of them singletons. Sequencing was performed on PBMCs from the stem cell graft donor, taken from the stem cell graft. The receptor source for this set is a human donor who donated a stem cell graft to a child with combined immunodeficiency. CDR3s include the opening cysteine and the closing phenylalanine or tryptophan. Each record gives: J gene, D gene, clone size, V gene, CDR3 protein, CDR3 DNA. A D gene is named only where the DNA matches it firmly. For some rows the clone size is stated as once, few or many, or as a class when expanded; others skip it.

j_gene: TRBJ2-7; d_gene: TRBD1; abundance: many; v_gene: TRBV7-8; CDR3aa: CASSLYQGAYEQYF; CDR3nt: TGTGCCAGCAGCTTATACCAGGGGGCTTACGAGCAGTACTTC
j_gene: TRBJ2-1; d_gene: .; abundance: few; v_gene: TRBV2; CDR3aa: CAIISPHYNEQFF; CDR3nt: TGTGCCATCATTAGCCCTCATTACAATGAGCAGTTCTTC
j_gene: TRBJ2-5; d_gene: TRBD1; abundance: few; v_gene: TRBV4-3; CDR3aa: CASSRNDREQETQYF; CDR3nt: TGCGCCAGCAGCCGGAACGACAGGGAGCAAGAGACCCAGTACTTC
j_gene: TRBJ2-5; d_gene: .; abundance: few; v_gene: TRBV24-1; CDR3aa: CATSDFGETQYF; CDR3nt: TGTGCCACCAGTGATTTTGGGGAGACCCAGTACTTC
j_gene: TRBJ2-1; d_gene: TRBD2; abundance: few; v_gene: TRBV7-3; CDR3aa: CASSLTGVLAGGLVNEQFF; CDR3nt: TGTGCCAGCAGCTTAACGGGGGTCTTAGCGGGAGGCCTTGTCAATGAGCAGTTCTTC
j_gene: TRBJ2-7; d_gene: TRBD1; abundance: few; v_gene: TRBV7-6; CDR3aa: CASSARRDRVPYEQYF; CDR3nt: TGTGCCAGCAGCGCAAGAAGGGACAGGGTCCCCTACGAGCAGTACTTC
j_gene: TRBJ1-1; d_gene: .; abundance: many; v_gene: TRBV29-1; CDR3aa: CSVEAGTNTEAFF; CDR3nt: TGCAGCGTTGAAGCAGGAACAAACACTGAAGCTTTCTTT
j_gene: TRBJ1-2; d_gene: TRBD1; abundance: few; v_gene: TRBV27; CDR3aa: CASSLYGRGREGYTF; CDR3nt: TGTGCCAGCAGTTTATATGGCAGGGGGCGTGAAGGCTACACCTTC
j_gene: TRBJ2-7; d_gene: .; abundance: .; v_gene: TRBV20-1; CDR3aa: CSARTGNGYEQYF; CDR3nt: TGCAGTGCTAGGACAGGTAATGGCTACGAGCAGTACTTC
j_gene: TRBJ2-5; d_gene: TRBD2; abundance: .; v_gene: TRBV12-5; CDR3aa: CASAPAGTSYQETQYF; CDR3nt: TGTGCTAGTGCCCCCGCCGGGACTAGCTACCAAGAGACCCAGTACTTC
j_gene: TRBJ1-2; d_gene: TRBD1; abundance: few; v_gene: TRBV11-2; CDR3aa: CASSIGTATNYGYTF; CDR3nt: TGTGCCAGCAGCATCGGGACAGCCACTAACTATGGCTACACCTTC
j_gene: TRBJ2-5; d_gene: .; abundance: .; v_gene: TRBV20-1; CDR3aa: CSARDWAGTRETQYF; CDR3nt: TGCAGTGCTAGAGATTGGGCCGGGACGAGAGAGACCCAGTACTTC
j_gene: TRBJ2-3; d_gene: .; abundance: few; v_gene: TRBV25-1; CDR3aa: CASSEVFWPGEVDTQYF; CDR3nt: TGTGCCAGCAGTGAGGTGTTCTGGCCGGGAGAGGTGGATACGCAGTATTTT
j_gene: TRBJ2-5; d_gene: .; abundance: .; v_gene: TRBV12-3/TRBV12-4; CDR3aa: CASSLSGVRETQYF; CDR3nt: TGTGCCAGCAGTTTATCGGGGGTACGGGAGACCCAGTACTTC
j_gene: TRBJ1-5; d_gene: .; abundance: .; v_gene: TRBV2; CDR3aa: CASSSPNRYGTLSNQPQHF; CDR3nt: TGTGCCAGCAGCTCCCCGAATCGATACGGGACGTTAAGCAATCAGCCCCAGCATTTT
j_gene: TRBJ2-7; d_gene: .; abundance: many; v_gene: TRBV10-3; CDR3aa: CAISDLLGDEQYF; CDR3nt: TGTGCCATCAGTGATCTCCTAGGGGACGAGCAGTACTTC